This is a list of T cell receptor beta chains from one sample in a study of a mutant IDH1 vaccine in newly diagnosed glioma. For these receptors, no antigen is known. Repertoires were generated with immunoSEQ multiplex PCR, while TCRdb's copy carries only in-frame clones and drops some. The data hold under 150,000 clones, with roughly 78% observed a single time. The sample in question was PBMCs, obtained from a glioma patient whose treatment included an IDH1 peptide vaccine. The receptors come from a man aged 40-55 years with glioma. CDR3s include the opening cysteine and the closing phenylalanine or tryptophan. D genes are given only for firm matches. Clone size appears in some rows only: once, few, many, or a class for an expanded clone.

TRBD1	NA	TRBV6-5	TRBJ1-1	CASNYGTARTEAFF	TGTGCCAGCAACTACGGGACAGCAAGAACTGAAGCTTTCTTT
NA	once	TRBV2	TRBJ2-3	CASSVEGTDTQYF	TGTGCCAGCAGCGTCGAAGGGACAGATACGCAGTATTTT
TRBD1	once	TRBV11-2	TRBJ2-7	CASSLASGTGIYEQYF	TGTGCCAGCAGCTTAGCGTCAGGGACAGGGATCTACGAGCAGTACTTC
NA	NA	TRBV4-3	TRBJ1-3	CASSQPPPGSGNTIYF	TGCGCCAGCAGCCAACCCCCCCCAGGGTCTGGAAACACCATATATTTT
TRBD1	NA	TRBV29-1	TRBJ2-7	CSVRDRTTYEQYF	TGCAGCGTCCGGGACAGGACGACCTACGAGCAGTACTTC
TRBD1	NA	TRBV30	TRBJ1-2	CAWIPSGTGAMSYGYTF	TGTGCCTGGATCCCAAGTGGGACAGGGGCCATGAGCTATGGCTACACCTTC
NA	NA	TRBV5-1	TRBJ2-7	CASSPGYEQYF	TGCGCCAGCAGCCCCGGCTACGAGCAGTACTTC
NA	NA	TRBV29-1	TRBJ1-5	CSVGGGNQPQHF	TGCAGCGTTGGGGGTGGCAATCAGCCCCAGCATTTT
NA	NA	TRBV29-1	TRBJ1-3	CSVDKGSTIYF	TGCAGCGTTGATAAGGGAAGCACCATATATTTT
TRBD2	NA	TRBV7-2	TRBJ2-7	CASSLVGAGGGSYEQYF	TGTGCCAGCAGCTTAGTGGGGGCGGGAGGAGGCTCCTACGAGCAGTACTTC
TRBD1	NA	TRBV7-9	TRBJ2-1	CASRPTGGGPNEQFF	TGTGCCAGCAGACCGACAGGGGGCGGCCCAAATGAGCAGTTCTTC
TRBD1	NA	TRBV30	TRBJ1-1	CAWDKQGVGTEAFF	TGTGCCTGGGATAAACAGGGGGTCGGCACTGAAGCTTTCTTT
NA	once	TRBV30	TRBJ2-1	CAWRVRDEQFF	TGTGCCTGGAGGGTACGGGATGAGCAGTTCTTC
NA	once	TRBV4-3	TRBJ1-2	CASSPRGRGSGYTF	TGCGCCAGCAGCCCCCGAGGGAGGGGGTCTGGCTACACCTTC
TRBD1	NA	TRBV19	TRBJ2-2	CASRGQGTGELFF	TGTGCCAGTAGAGGACAGGGGACCGGGGAGCTGTTTTTT
TRBD1	NA	TRBV9	TRBJ2-2	CASSSRGGGTGSPGELFF	TGTGCCAGCAGCTCCCGTGGGGGGGGGACAGGGTCCCCCGGGGAGCTGTTTTTT
TRBD1	NA	TRBV7-2	TRBJ1-5	CASSPGTGNHQPQHF	TGTGCCAGCAGTCCCGGGACAGGGAACCATCAGCCCCAGCATTTT
NA	few	TRBV7-9	TRBJ1-2	CASSLGGVESNGYTF	TGTGCCAGCAGCTTAGGGGGGGTCGAGTCTAATGGCTACACCTTC
NA	NA	TRBV7-7	TRBJ2-3	CASSFSVTDTQYF	TGTGCTAGCAGCTTTAGCGTCACAGATACGCAGTATTTT
NA	NA	TRBV7-2	TRBJ1-3	CASSLGKETPGNTIYF	TGTGCCAGCAGCTTGGGAAAGGAGACGCCTGGAAACACCATATATTTT
NA	NA	TRBV6-6	TRBJ2-1	CASSYYTGAAYNEQFF	TGTGCCAGCAGTTACTATACGGGGGCTGCCTACAATGAGCAGTTCTTC
NA	NA	TRBV30	TRBJ2-6	CAWVEAPGSGANVLTF	TGTGCCTGGGTGGAAGCCCCGGGAAGTGGGGCCAACGTCCTGACTTTC
TRBD1	NA	TRBV27	TRBJ2-5	CASSATRQGAVYF	TGTGCCAGCAGTGCAACCCGACAGGGGGCTGTATACTTC
NA	once	TRBV13	TRBJ1-2	CASSSPGRGGYTF	TGTGCCAGCAGCTCACCCGGGCGCGGCGGCTACACCTTC
NA	NA	TRBV6-5	TRBJ1-2	CASREDKPPYGYTF	TGTGCCAGCAGAGAAGACAAGCCGCCCTATGGCTACACCTTC
NA	few	TRBV7-9	TRBJ1-4	CASSFPQGGGGGKKLFF	TGTGCCAGCAGCTTCCCCCAAGGTGGAGGGGGAGGGAAAAAACTGTTTTTT
NA	NA	TRBV15	TRBJ2-7	CATSRLEDEQYF	TGTGCCACCAGCAGATTGGAGGACGAGCAGTACTTC
TRBD1	NA	TRBV19	TRBJ1-6	CASSLDRGNSPLHF	TGTGCCAGTAGTCTAGACAGGGGGAATTCACCCCTCCACTTT
NA	NA	TRBV7-2	TRBJ2-1	CASSPLGAGIEQFF	TGTGCCAGCAGCCCCCTTGGGGCCGGTATTGAGCAGTTCTTC
NA	NA	TRBV7-2	TRBJ2-3	CASNKQGPTDTQYF	TGTGCCAGCAACAAGCAGGGTCCGACAGATACGCAGTATTTT
NA	NA	TRBV28	TRBJ1-2	CASSQANYGYTF	TGTGCCAGCAGCCAGGCCAACTATGGCTACACCTTC
NA	NA	TRBV6-6	TRBJ2-2	CASSPGTGGTGELFF	TGTGCCAGCAGTCCAGGGACTGGAGGCACCGGGGAGCTGTTTTTT
NA	NA	TRBV4-3	TRBJ1-6	CASSQDKAGRSPLHF	TGCGCCAGCAGCCAAGATAAGGCAGGGAGATCACCCCTCCACTTT
NA	NA	TRBV7-5	TRBJ1-4	CARSFGGIREKLFF	TGTGCCAGAAGCTTCGGGGGCATTAGAGAAAAACTGTTTTTT
TRBD2	once	TRBV27	TRBJ2-7	CASRLAGRSYEQYF	TGTGCCAGCAGACTAGCGGGCCGATCCTACGAGCAGTACTTC
NA	few	TRBV19	TRBJ1-5	CASSIQQGTGQPQHF	TGTGCCAGTAGTATACAGCAGGGAACCGGTCAGCCCCAGCATTTT
TRBD2	NA	TRBV5-1	TRBJ2-5	CASSDPGLAGPQETQYF	TGCGCCAGCAGCGATCCGGGACTAGCGGGGCCCCAAGAGACCCAGTACTTC
NA	NA	TRBV4-3	TRBJ2-1	CASSQVFSGLATEQFF	TGCGCCAGCAGCCAAGTTTTCTCTGGGCTAGCGACTGAGCAGTTCTTC
NA	few	TRBV11-3	TRBJ1-1	CASSLGLNTEAFF	TGTGCCAGCAGCTTAGGACTGAACACTGAAGCTTTCTTT
NA	NA	TRBV5-4	TRBJ2-5	CASSLANEETQYF	TGTGCCAGCAGCTTGGCAAATGAAGAGACCCAGTACTTC
TRBD2	NA	TRBV7-2	TRBJ2-3	CASSWTSGRPDTQYF	TGTGCCAGCAGCTGGACTAGCGGGCGGCCAGATACGCAGTATTTT
NA	NA	TRBV4-3	TRBJ1-2	CASSQAVARGGYTF	TGCGCCAGCAGCCAAGCGGTGGCACGCGGGGGCTACACCTTC
NA	NA	TRBV20-1	TRBJ2-3	CSAGGRTQYF	TGCAGTGCCGGGGGGCGGACGCAGTATTTT
NA	NA	TRBV14	TRBJ1-1	CASSLGGYEAFF	TGTGCCAGCAGCCTCGGGGGATATGAAGCTTTCTTT
TRBD1	NA	TRBV5-5	TRBJ2-2	CATRGTGGSGELFF	TGTGCCACCAGGGGGACAGGGGGCTCCGGGGAGCTGTTTTTT
NA	NA	TRBV6-1	TRBJ1-3	CASNEVAAYSGNTIYF	TGTGCCAGCAATGAGGTTGCAGCATACTCTGGAAACACCATATATTTT
NA	NA	TRBV29-1	TRBJ2-4	CSVVVAAKNIQYF	TGCAGCGTTGTGGTGGCAGCCAAAAACATTCAGTACTTC
TRBD2	few	TRBV28	TRBJ2-5	CASSEPGLADQETQYF	TGTGCCAGCAGCGAACCGGGACTAGCGGACCAAGAGACCCAGTACTTC
NA	NA	TRBV10-3	TRBJ2-3	CAISESVAADTQYF	TGTGCCATCAGTGAGTCAGTGGCCGCAGATACGCAGTATTTT
NA	NA	TRBV11-3	TRBJ1-1	CASSLGSSVATEAFF	TGTGCCAGCAGCTTGGGTTCCTCGGTTGCCACTGAAGCTTTCTTT
TRBD2	NA	TRBV4-3	TRBJ2-1	CASSRELGGGYNEQFF	TGCGCCAGCAGCCGAGAGCTCGGGGGGGGTTACAATGAGCAGTTCTTC
NA	NA	TRBV7-8	TRBJ1-2	CASSLDVQGRPGALF	TGTGCCAGCAGCTTAGACGTACAGGGACGTCCCGGGGCCCTCTTC
NA	NA	TRBV2	TRBJ1-5	CASSAGAVGNQPQHF	TGTGCCAGCAGTGCAGGGGCCGTGGGCAATCAGCCCCAGCATTTT
NA	NA	TRBV7-9	TRBJ2-2	CASSVRSNTGELFF	TGTGCCAGCAGCGTTCGTAGTAACACCGGGGAGCTGTTTTTT
NA	NA	TRBV7-9	TRBJ1-6	CASSSQGTGNSPLHF	TGTGCCAGCAGCTCCCAGGGAACTGGGAATTCACCCCTCCACTTT
NA	few	TRBV5-1	TRBJ1-1	CASSLSQSGTEAFF	TGCGCCAGCAGCTTGTCACAGTCGGGCACTGAAGCTTTCTTT
NA	few	TRBV7-2	TRBJ1-5	CASSPQGNQPQHF	TGTGCCAGCAGCCCACAGGGAAACCAGCCCCAGCATTTT